This T cell receptor (beta chain) was identified in a study of cytomegalovirus exposure and HLA in healthy donors. Germline loops: CDR1 MNHNS, CDR2 SASEGT. V lost 6 bases to trimming and J lost 8 bases, with 19 bases between them. CDR3 length: 14 residues. The PCR used 60 Vbeta and 13 Jbeta primers. Some clones are missing from TCRdb's copy, which holds only in-frame ones; the method was immunoSEQ multiplex PCR. Found here are around 130,000 clones, about 85% of them singletons; the top ten hold about 7%. While unrecorded immune exposures were likely, the donors were nominally healthy when sampled. Sequencing used PBMCs. The V and J genes are TRBV6-1 and TRBJ1-2, with D maybe TRBD1 (6 bases). The sequence came from a woman aged 25 to 45 in good health and CMV-seropositive. The CDR3 is CASRTTQGSGGYTF. In nucleotides, the CDR3 is TGTGCCAGCAGGACTACACAGGGTTCGGGGGGCTACACCTTC.